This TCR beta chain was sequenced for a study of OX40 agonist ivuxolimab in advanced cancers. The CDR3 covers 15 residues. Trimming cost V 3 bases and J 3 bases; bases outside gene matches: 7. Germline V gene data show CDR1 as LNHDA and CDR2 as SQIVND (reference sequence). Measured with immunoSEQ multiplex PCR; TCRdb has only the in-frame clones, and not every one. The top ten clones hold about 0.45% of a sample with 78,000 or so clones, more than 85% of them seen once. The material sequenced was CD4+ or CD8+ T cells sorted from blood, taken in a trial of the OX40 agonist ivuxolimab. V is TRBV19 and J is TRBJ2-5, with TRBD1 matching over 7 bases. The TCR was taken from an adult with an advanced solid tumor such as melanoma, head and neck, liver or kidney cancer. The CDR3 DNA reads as TGTGCCAGTAGTATTCGAGGGGGCGGAAAAGAGACCCAGTACTTC. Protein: CASSIRGGGKETQYF.